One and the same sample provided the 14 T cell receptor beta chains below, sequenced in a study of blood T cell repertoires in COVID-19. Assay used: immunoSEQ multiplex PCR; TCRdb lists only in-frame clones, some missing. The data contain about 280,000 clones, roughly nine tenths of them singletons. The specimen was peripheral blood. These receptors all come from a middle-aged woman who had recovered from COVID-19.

This chain's CDR3 is CASSRVQGSEYGYTF. The CDR3 region has the DNA TGCGCCAGCAGCCGCGTACAGGGAAGTGAATATGGCTACACCTTC. The J gene is TRBJ1-2, the V gene TRBV4-1; possibly TRBD1 for D (6 bases). The germline V gene has CDR1 MGHRA and CDR2 YSYEKL. The CDR3 spans 15 residues. The V and J ends lost 4 bases and 5 bases respectively, with 17 bases between them.

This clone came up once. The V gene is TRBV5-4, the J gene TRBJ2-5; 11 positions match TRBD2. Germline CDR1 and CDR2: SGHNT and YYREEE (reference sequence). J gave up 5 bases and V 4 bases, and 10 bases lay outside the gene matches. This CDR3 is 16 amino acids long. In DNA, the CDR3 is TGTGCCAGCAGCCCGACTAGCGGGGAGCCGCACGAGACCCAGTACTTC. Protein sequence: CASSPTSGEPHETQYF. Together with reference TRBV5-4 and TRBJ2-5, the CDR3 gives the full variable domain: ETGVTQSPTHLIKTRGQQVTLRCSSQSGHNTVSWYQQALGQGPQFIFQYYREEENGRGNFPPRFSGLQFPNYSSELNVNALELDDSALYLCASSPTSGEPHETQYFGPGTRLLVL.

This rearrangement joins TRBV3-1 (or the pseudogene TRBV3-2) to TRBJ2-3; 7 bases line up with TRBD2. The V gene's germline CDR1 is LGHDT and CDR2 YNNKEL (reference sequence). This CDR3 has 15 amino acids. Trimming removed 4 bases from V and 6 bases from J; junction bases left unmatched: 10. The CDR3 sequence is CASSPLAVIADTQYF. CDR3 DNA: TGTGCCAGCAGCCCTCTAGCGGTGATTGCTGATACGCAGTATTTT.

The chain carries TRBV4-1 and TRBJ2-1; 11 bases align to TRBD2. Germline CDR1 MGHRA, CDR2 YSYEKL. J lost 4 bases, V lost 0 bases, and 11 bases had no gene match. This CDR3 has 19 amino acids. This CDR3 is CASSQDWKSGTSGYNEQFF. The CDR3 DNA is TGCGCCAGCAGCCAAGATTGGAAGAGTGGGACTAGCGGATACAATGAGCAGTTCTTC.

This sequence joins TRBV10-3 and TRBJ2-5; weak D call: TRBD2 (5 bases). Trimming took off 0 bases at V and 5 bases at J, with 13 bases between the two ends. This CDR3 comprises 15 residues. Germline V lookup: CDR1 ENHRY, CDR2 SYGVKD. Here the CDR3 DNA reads TGTGCCATCAGTGAGTCGCGTGGCGGGTCGGAGACCCAGTACTTC. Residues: CAISESRGGSETQYF.

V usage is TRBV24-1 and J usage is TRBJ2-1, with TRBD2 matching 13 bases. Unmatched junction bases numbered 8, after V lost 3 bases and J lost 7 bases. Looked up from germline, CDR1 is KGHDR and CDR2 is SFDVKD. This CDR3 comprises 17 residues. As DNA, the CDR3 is TGTGCCACCAGTGATCCCCCTAGGACTAGCGGGAGTAATGAGCAGTTCTTC. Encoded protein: CATSDPPRTSGSNEQFF.

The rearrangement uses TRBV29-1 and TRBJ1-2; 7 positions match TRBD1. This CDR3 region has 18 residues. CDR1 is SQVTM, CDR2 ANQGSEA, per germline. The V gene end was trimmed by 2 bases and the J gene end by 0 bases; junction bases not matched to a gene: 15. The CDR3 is CSVEPRQGIVAANYGYTF. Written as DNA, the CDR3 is TGCAGCGTTGAACCCCGACAGGGAATTGTCGCGGCTAACTATGGCTACACCTTC.

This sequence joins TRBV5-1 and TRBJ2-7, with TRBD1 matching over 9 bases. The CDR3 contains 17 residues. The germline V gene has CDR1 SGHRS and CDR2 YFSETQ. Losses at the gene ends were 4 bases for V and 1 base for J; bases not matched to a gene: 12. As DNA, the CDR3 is TGCGCCAGCAGCCCCGGAGCGTCGGGGACAGGGTCCTACGAGCAGTACTTC. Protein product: CASSPGASGTGSYEQYF.

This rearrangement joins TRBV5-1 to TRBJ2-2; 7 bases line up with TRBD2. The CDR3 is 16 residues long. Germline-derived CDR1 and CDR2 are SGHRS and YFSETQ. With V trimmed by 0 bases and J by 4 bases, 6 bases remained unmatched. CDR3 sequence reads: CASSLVAGVGTGELFF. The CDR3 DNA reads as TGCGCCAGCAGCTTGGTGGCGGGAGTGGGCACCGGGGAGCTGTTTTTT.

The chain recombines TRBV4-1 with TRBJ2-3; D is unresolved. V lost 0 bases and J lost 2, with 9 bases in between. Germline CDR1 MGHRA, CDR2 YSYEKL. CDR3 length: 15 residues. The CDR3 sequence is CASSQEELFTDTQYF. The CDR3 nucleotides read TGCGCCAGCAGCCAAGAAGAACTGTTCACAGATACGCAGTATTTT.

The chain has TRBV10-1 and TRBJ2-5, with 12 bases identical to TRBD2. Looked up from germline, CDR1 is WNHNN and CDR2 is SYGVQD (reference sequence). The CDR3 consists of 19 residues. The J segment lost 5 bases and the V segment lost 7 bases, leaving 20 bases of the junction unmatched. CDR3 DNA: TGCGCCAGCACTTCACGGGCTAGCGGGAGGGGAGGTGTTGGCGAGACCCAGTACTTC. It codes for CASTSRASGRGGVGETQYF.

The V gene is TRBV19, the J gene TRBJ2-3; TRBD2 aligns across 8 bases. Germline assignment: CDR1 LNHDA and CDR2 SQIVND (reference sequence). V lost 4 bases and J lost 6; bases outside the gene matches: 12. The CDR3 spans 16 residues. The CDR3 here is CASSTPRSGSIDTQYF. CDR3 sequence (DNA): TGTGCCAGTAGTACCCCGAGGAGCGGGAGTATCGATACGCAGTATTTT.

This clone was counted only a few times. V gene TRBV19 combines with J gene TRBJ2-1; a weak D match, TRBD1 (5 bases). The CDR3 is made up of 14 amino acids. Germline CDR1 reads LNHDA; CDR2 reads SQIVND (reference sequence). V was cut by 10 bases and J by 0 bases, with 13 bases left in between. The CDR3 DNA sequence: TGTGCCACCGAAAGGGGTAGCTCCTACAATGAGCAGTTCTTC. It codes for CATERGSSYNEQFF.

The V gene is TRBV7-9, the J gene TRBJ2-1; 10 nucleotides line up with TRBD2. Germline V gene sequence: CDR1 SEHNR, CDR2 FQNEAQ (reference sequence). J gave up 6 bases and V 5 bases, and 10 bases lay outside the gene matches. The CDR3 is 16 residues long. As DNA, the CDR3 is TGTGCCAGCAGCCCCAGGGCTAGCGGGAGCTTCAATGAGCAGTTCTTC. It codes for CASSPRASGSFNEQFF.